This is a list of T cell receptor beta chains from one sample in a study of cytomegalovirus exposure and HLA in healthy donors. Profiled with immunoSEQ multiplex PCR; TCRdb holds only in-frame clones, not every one. The sample includes 130,000 to 150,000 clones, over 60% of them seen just once. Sequenced: PBMCs. Every receptor here comes from a man aged 35 to 55 in good health and CMV-seropositive. The CDR3 runs from the conserved cysteine through the conserved F or W. A D gene is named only where the DNA matches it firmly. The size entry is marked missing in some rows and otherwise reads once, few, many or a size class.

CDR3 DNA	CDR3 protein	V gene	D gene	clone size	J gene
TGTGCCAGCAGCTTAGGACAGGGGAGTTGGACTGAAGCTTTCTTT	CASSLGQGSWTEAFF	TRBV7-8	TRBD1	-	TRBJ1-1
TGTGCCAGCAGCCGCGGGGATGCCTACAATGAGCAGTTCTTC	CASSRGDAYNEQFF	TRBV28	-	-	TRBJ2-1
TGCGCCAGCAGCCAAGATCACAGACTAGCGGTTAGCACAGATACGCAGTATTTT	CASSQDHRLAVSTDTQYF	TRBV4-3	TRBD2	-	TRBJ2-3
TGTGCCAGCAGCGCCGGGACAGGGCTCTCTGGGGCCAACGTCCTGACTTTC	CASSAGTGLSGANVLTF	TRBV9	TRBD1	-	TRBJ2-6
TGTGCCAGCAGCGGTACACAGGGCAATGAGCAGTTCTTC	CASSGTQGNEQFF	TRBV7-2	-	once	TRBJ2-1
TGTGCCAGCAGCCAATCCGGCCAGTCCCGGGACAGGGACGAGCAGTACTTC	CASSQSGQSRDRDEQYF	TRBV14	TRBD1	-	TRBJ2-7
TGTGCCAGCTCACCCGCGACAGGGCTAGCCAAAAACATTCAGTACTTC	CASSPATGLAKNIQYF	TRBV18	TRBD1	-	TRBJ2-4
TGTGCCAGCTCACCAGCGACAGGGGGCACTGAAGCTTTCTTT	CASSPATGGTEAFF	TRBV18	TRBD1	once	TRBJ1-1
TGTGCCAGCTCAAGGGACAGGGAGGGAAAACTGTTTTTT	CASSRDREGKLFF	TRBV18	TRBD1	-	TRBJ1-4
TGTGCCAGCAGCTTAGGTATAGGGAGAGCCGAAAAACTGTTTTTT	CASSLGIGRAEKLFF	TRBV11-3	-	few	TRBJ1-4
TGTGCCAGCAGCTTGCTCAGGGAGGTCTCCTACGAGCAGTACTTC	CASSLLREVSYEQYF	TRBV7-2	-	-	TRBJ2-7
TGTGCCAGCCGACTAGCGTCAGATACGCAGTATTTT	CASRLASDTQYF	TRBV11-2	TRBD2	-	TRBJ2-3
TGTGCCTGGAACATAGACAGGGGTGGTCCCCAGCATTTT	CAWNIDRGGPQHF	TRBV30	TRBD1	-	TRBJ1-5
TGTGCCAGCAGCGTAGCAGGGGCGATGGTGGATACGCAGTATTTT	CASSVAGAMVDTQYF	TRBV9	-	few	TRBJ2-3
TGCGCCAGCAGCTCCGGGACAGATCATAATTCACCCCTCCACTTT	CASSSGTDHNSPLHF	TRBV5-1	TRBD1	-	TRBJ1-6
TGTGCCAGCAGTGAAGAGGGACAGGGCCCTGAAAAACTGTTTTTT	CASSEEGQGPEKLFF	TRBV2	TRBD1	-	TRBJ1-4
TGTGCCAGCAGACCGGACAGGGTAAACTATGGCTACACCTTC	CASRPDRVNYGYTF	TRBV7-2	TRBD1	-	TRBJ1-2
TGTGCCAGCTCACCACGACAGGGGAAAGAGACCCAGTACTTC	CASSPRQGKETQYF	TRBV18	TRBD1	once	TRBJ2-5
TGTGCCTGGAGTACGGGACTAGCGGAGAGTGAGACCCAGTACTTC	CAWSTGLAESETQYF	TRBV30	TRBD2	-	TRBJ2-5
TGCGCCAGCAGCCCAGGACAGGAGGTCGCTGAAGCTTTCTTT	CASSPGQEVAEAFF	TRBV4-1	TRBD1	-	TRBJ1-1
TGTGCCTGGCGGCAGGGGAACTCTGGAAACACCATATATTTT	CAWRQGNSGNTIYF	TRBV30	-	-	TRBJ1-3
TGTGCCAGCAGTGATGGAGGGACTTCCTGGACCTACGAGCAGTACTTC	CASSDGGTSWTYEQYF	TRBV6-1	-	-	TRBJ2-7